This note documents a single T cell receptor (beta chain) sequence. This CDR3 spans 15 amino acids. The germline V gene has CDR1 SGHTA and CDR2 FQGNSA. The V end was cut by 4 bases, the J end by 1 base, with 13 bases between. This sample is part of a study of blood T cell repertoires in COVID-19. Looking at the study overall: In each case, the material was cDNA or gDNA derived from T cells, B-cell-depleted T cells, or PBMCs.

Profiling relied on immunoSEQ multiplex PCR, and the TCRdb table lists in-frame clones only, not all of them. The data contain more than 300,000 clones, just over 90% of them seen just once; the ten biggest clones take up about 0.86%. The study assigned cohorts using participant-reported clinical history. Participants in the exposed group had met a COVID-19 case in the 2 weeks before joining the study. The receptor's source is a woman aged 35 to 49 who had been exposed to COVID-19. The sequencing input was PBMCs or T cells enriched from blood (not recorded which). This rearrangement joins TRBV7-2 to TRBJ1-1; D might be TRBD1 (6 bases). CDR3 in amino acids: CASSSQGQANTEAFF. For the CDR3, the DNA is TGTGCCAGCAGCTCCCAGGGACAAGCGAACACTGAAGCTTTCTTT.